The rows below give T cell receptor beta chains drawn from one sample of a study of cytomegalovirus exposure and HLA in healthy donors. Data came from immunoSEQ multiplex PCR; TCRdb stores just in-frame clones and leaves some out. This table has a few hundred thousand clones, more than 80% appearing once. The sample was PBMCs. The origin of the receptors is a woman between 18 and 30 years old in good health and CMV-seronegative. CDR3s include the opening cysteine and the closing phenylalanine or tryptophan. D genes are given only for firm matches. A clone size is listed for some rows: how often the clone was seen (once, few, many), or a class if it is expanded.

J | V | D | size | DNA | CDR3
TRBJ2-7 | TRBV28 | TRBD2 | . | TGTGCCAGCAGTTTGACTAGCGGGGACAATTCTTACGAGCAGTACTTC | CASSLTSGDNSYEQYF
TRBJ2-3 | TRBV7-2 | . | . | TGTGCCAGCAGCCCCGGACTCCCCGGGGAAGCGCAGTATTTT | CASSPGLPGEAQYF
TRBJ2-7 | TRBV29-1 | TRBD2 | . | TGCAGCGTTTTAGGTGCGGCCAGCGGGAGTTCCTACGAGCAGTACTTC | CSVLGAASGSSYEQYF
TRBJ2-1 | TRBV19 | TRBD2 | . | TGTGCCAGTAGTATAGTGGTTAGGGGACTAGCGGGGAGCTACAATGAGCAGTTCTTC | CASSIVVRGLAGSYNEQFF
TRBJ2-6 | TRBV18 | . | . | TGTGCCAGCTCACCGCTAAAAAGCTCTGGGGCCAACGTCCTGACTTTC | CASSPLKSSGANVLTF
TRBJ2-2 | TRBV6-1 | TRBD2 | . | TGTGCCAGCAGTGAGGCTAGCGGGAGTCCCGGGGAGCTGTTTTTT | CASSEASGSPGELFF
TRBJ2-7 | TRBV19 | . | once | TGTGCCAGTACAGGAGCGGCCTACGAGCAGTACTTC | CASTGAAYEQYF
TRBJ1-2 | TRBV7-2 | . | . | TGTGCCAGCAGTTCACGACCAGGGGAGGGCTACACCTTC | CASSSRPGEGYTF
TRBJ1-1 | TRBV30 | TRBD1 | . | TGTGCCTGGAGACGGGACAGGGTGAACACTGAAGCTTTCTTT | CAWRRDRVNTEAFF
TRBJ2-1 | TRBV27 | . | . | TGTGCCAGCAGTTTAGGGCCGTCTTGGTCCTACAATGAGCAGTTCTTC | CASSLGPSWSYNEQFF
TRBJ2-7 | TRBV28 | TRBD2 | . | TGTGCCAGCAGTTTAAGTAGCGGGACCTTCTACGAGCAGTACTTC | CASSLSSGTFYEQYF
TRBJ1-2 | TRBV9 | TRBD1 | . | TGTGCCAGCAGCCCAACCGGGACAGGGCTACGCTACACCTTC | CASSPTGTGLRYTF
TRBJ2-2 | TRBV7-8 | TRBD2 | . | TGTGCCAGCAACAAGCGGGAGAACACCGGGGAGCTGTTTTTT | CASNKRENTGELFF
TRBJ1-5 | TRBV7-9 | TRBD1 | few | TGTGCCAGCAGCCCAGGGACAGGGCCCGGGGAGCCCCAGCATTTT | CASSPGTGPGEPQHF
TRBJ2-7 | TRBV6-1 | . | many | TGTGCCAGCCTCGGACAGAGCTCCTACGAGCAGTACTTC | CASLGQSSYEQYF
TRBJ2-7 | TRBV19 | . | . | TGTGCCAGTAGTATCACACAGGGTCCCTACGAGCAGTACTTC | CASSITQGPYEQYF
TRBJ2-7 | TRBV5-6 | TRBD1 | . | TGTGCCAGCAGCTTGGGACAGGGGGTCTACGAGCAGTACTTC | CASSLGQGVYEQYF
TRBJ2-2 | TRBV25-1 | . | . | TGTGCCAGCAGTGAATTCGTCGGCGGCCCGAACACCGGGGAGCTGTTTTTT | CASSEFVGGPNTGELFF
TRBJ2-7 | TRBV5-1 | TRBD1 | . | TGCGCCAGCAGCTCGGTCCCGGGACAGACCTACGAGCAGTACTTC | CASSSVPGQTYEQYF
TRBJ1-2 | TRBV7-9 | . | . | TGTGCCAGCAGCTTCGTTGATGGCTACACCTTC | CASSFVDGYTF
TRBJ2-1 | TRBV1 | . | . | TGCACCAGCAGCCAAGAGGGAGATTTGCAGTTCTTC | CTSSQEGDLQFF
TRBJ2-1 | TRBV4-3 | . | . | TGCGCCAGCAGCCTCCAGCGGGCTACATTCAATGAGCAGTTCTTC | CASSLQRATFNEQFF
TRBJ2-1 | TRBV7-2 | TRBD2 | . | TGTGCCAGCAGCTTAGAGGGGACTAGCGGGACTGAGCAGTTCTTC | CASSLEGTSGTEQFF
TRBJ2-5 | TRBV2 | TRBD2 | . | TGTGCCAGCAGCGGTAGCGGGAGACAAGAGACCCAGTACTTC | CASSGSGRQETQYF